Shown below are 20 T cell receptor beta chains from a single sample sequenced in a study of blood T cell repertoires in COVID-19. Clones were read by immunoSEQ multiplex PCR, and TCRdb kept only the in-frame ones, dropping some. The sample lists hundreds of thousands of clones, nearly 90% occurring once. Sequencing input: peripheral blood. The receptors were sampled from a middle-aged woman with COVID-19, enrolled during active disease.

J is TRBJ1-4 and V is TRBV27; 10 bases map to TRBD1. The length of the CDR3 is 16 residues. Germline CDR1 reads MNHEY; CDR2 reads SMNVEV (reference sequence). V was clipped by 5 bases and J by 0 bases; unmatched bases: 3. CDR3 nucleotides: TGTGCCAGCAGTCCGACAGGGGGCACAACTAATGAAAAACTGTTTTTT. It codes for CASSPTGGTTNEKLFF.

The J gene is TRBJ2-7, the V gene TRBV28; no firm D call. This CDR3 region has 13 residues. The germline CDR1 and CDR2 sequences are MDHEN and SYDVKM. V was cut by 3 bases and J by 2 bases, with 8 bases left in between. The CDR3 sequence: CASSLQITYEQYF. The CDR3 DNA reads TGTGCCAGCAGTTTGCAGATAACCTACGAGCAGTACTTC. Full variable domain (rest looked up from reference TRBV28 and TRBJ2-7): DVKVTQSSRYLVKRTGEKVFLECVQDMDHENMFWYRQDPGLGLRLIYFSYDVKMKEKGDIPEGYSVSREKKERFSLILESASTNQTSMYLCASSLQITYEQYFGPGTRLTVT.

The rearrangement joins TRBV27 to TRBJ2-7; 8 nucleotides agree with TRBD2. Trimming took 1 base from V and 1 from J; bases not matched to a gene: 12. This CDR3 spans 18 amino acids. Germline V gene data show CDR1 as MNHEY and CDR2 as SMNVEV (reference sequence). The CDR3 region is CASSLYPQREGQSYEQYF. The DNA of the CDR3 is TGTGCCAGCAGTTTATACCCCCAACGGGAGGGCCAGTCCTACGAGCAGTACTTC.

The chain is built from TRBV28 and TRBJ1-3, with 7 bases aligning to TRBD1. J was trimmed by 2 bases and V by 6 bases; bases with no gene match: 4. CDR3 size: 14 residues. CDR1 is MDHEN and CDR2 is SYDVKM in the germline V gene. The CDR3, as DNA: TGTGCCAGCAGATATCAGGGGGCTGGAAACACCATATATTTT. Translation gives CASRYQGAGNTIYF. The full variable domain, in which reference TRBV28 and TRBJ1-3 provide the parts outside the CDR3, is DVKVTQSSRYLVKRTGEKVFLECVQDMDHENMFWYRQDPGLGLRLIYFSYDVKMKEKGDIPEGYSVSREKKERFSLILESASTNQTSMYLCASRYQGAGNTIYFGEGSWLTVV.

This sequence joins TRBV24-1 and TRBJ2-1, with D maybe TRBD1 (6 bases). From germline, CDR1 is KGHDR and CDR2 SFDVKD. The CDR3 has 14 amino acids. Trimming cost V 3 bases and J 6 bases, with 11 bases left between them. CDR3: CATSDTLTGNEQFF. The CDR3 coding sequence is TGTGCCACCAGTGATACGCTGACAGGCAATGAGCAGTTCTTC.

This chain connects TRBV7-9 to TRBJ1-4; possibly TRBD1 for D (5 bases). Germline CDR1 is SEHNR and CDR2 is FQNEAQ (reference sequence). V was shortened by 0 bases and J by 8 bases, with 13 bases between the two germline ends. The CDR3 loop spans 15 amino acids. CDR3 residues: CASSLARDFIEKLFF. The CDR3 region has the DNA TGTGCCAGCAGCTTAGCCCGGGACTTTATCGAAAAACTGTTTTTT.

The rearrangement uses TRBV6-1 and TRBJ2-1, with 8 bases matching TRBD1. The CDR3 loop spans 16 amino acids. J was trimmed by 4 bases and V by 3 bases; bases with no gene match: 8. Germline V gene sequence: CDR1 MNHNS, CDR2 SASEGT. CDR3 bases: TGTGCCAGCAGTGATCGGTTCCGGGACAGGTACAATGAGCAGTTCTTC. As protein: CASSDRFRDRYNEQFF.

This clone came up a few times. CDR3 nucleotide sequence: TGTGCCAGCAGTGTACTAGGACCCTACGAGCAGTACTTC. This encodes CASSVLGPYEQYF. The chain recombines TRBV27 with TRBJ2-7, with D possibly being TRBD2 (5 bases). Trimming pared 5 bases from V and 2 bases from J, leaving 10 bases between. Germline-derived CDR1 and CDR2 are MNHEY and SMNVEV (reference sequence). CDR3 length: 13 residues.

This clone was seen a handful of times. The chain is built from TRBV9 and TRBJ1-2; no clear D. The germline gives CDR1 SGDLS, CDR2 YYNGEE. V was clipped by 2 bases and J by 4 bases, with 15 bases between them. CDR3 length equals 15 residues. The CDR3 loop reads CASSVAEGPGYGYTF. CDR3 bases: TGTGCCAGCAGCGTGGCTGAGGGTCCGGGCTATGGCTACACCTTC.

The chain is built from TRBV14 and TRBJ2-2; D gene ambiguous. Germline V gene sequence: CDR1 SGHDN, CDR2 FVKESK. Trimming pared 4 bases from V and 0 bases from J, leaving 9 bases between. This CDR3 is 15 amino acids long. The CDR3 sequence is CASSPPRANTGELFF. DNA for the CDR3: TGTGCCAGCAGCCCTCCCCGAGCGAACACCGGGGAGCTGTTTTTT.

V gene TRBV19 combines with J gene TRBJ1-1; no definite D call. V lost 1 base and J 0 bases, leaving 15 bases between the germline ends. The CDR3 covers 17 residues. Germline V gene lookup returns CDR1 LNHDA and CDR2 SQIVND (reference sequence). CDR3 region: CASSIVRRDGMNTEAFF. CDR3 in DNA: TGTGCCAGTAGTATAGTAAGGAGGGATGGTATGAACACTGAAGCTTTCTTT.

V is TRBV5-1 and J is TRBJ2-3, with D maybe TRBD2 (6 bases). Germline V gene lookup returns CDR1 SGHRS and CDR2 YFSETQ. Trimming pared 4 bases from V and 3 bases from J, leaving 18 bases between. CDR3 size: 16 residues. CDR3 nucleotide sequence: TGCGCCAGCAGCCAACTGGGGGGAGTTCAAACAGATACGCAGTATTTT. Its protein is CASSQLGGVQTDTQYF.

The chain uses TRBV28 and TRBJ2-1; the match to TRBD2 covers 9 bases. CDR3 length: 17 residues. The V gene's germline CDR1 is MDHEN and CDR2 SYDVKM. V trimming: 5 bases; J trimming: 3 bases; junction bases outside the gene matches: 11. The CDR3 coding sequence is TGTGCCAGCAGTCGATCCCGCGGGAGGGCCCTCTACAATGAGCAGTTCTTC. Translation: CASSRSRGRALYNEQFF.

V and J are TRBV12-3 or TRBV12-4 and TRBJ1-2; D gene unclear. Trimming pared 5 bases from V and 8 bases from J, leaving 12 bases between. The CDR3 is 12 residues long. The CDR3 region is CASSGLLLGYTF. Here the CDR3 DNA reads TGTGCCAGCAGTGGTCTATTGCTGGGCTACACCTTC.

This clone showed up just once. The chain joins TRBV7-2 to TRBJ2-1; D call uncertain. Germline CDR1 is SGHTA and CDR2 is FQGNSA. The CDR3 contains 13 residues. V gave up 1 base and J gave up 5 bases, with 6 bases separating them. CDR3 region: CASSLVYNNEQFF. The CDR3 nucleotides read TGTGCCAGCAGCTTAGTTTACAACAATGAGCAGTTCTTC.

J is TRBJ2-7 and V is TRBV29-1, with D possibly being TRBD2 (6 bases). Germline V gives CDR1 SQVTM, CDR2 ANQGSEA. The V gene lost 4 bases and the J gene lost 0 bases, with 7 bases spanning the gap. The CDR3 covers 12 residues. In DNA form, the CDR3 reads TGCAGCGTTGGGGGGGACTCCTACGAGCAGTACTTC. It codes for CSVGGDSYEQYF.

This chain joins TRBV6-1 and TRBJ1-1, with D maybe TRBD1 (5 bases). Germline V gives CDR1 MNHNS, CDR2 SASEGT. Trimming left V 3 bases short and J 1 base short, with 27 bases between. This CDR3 spans 20 amino acids. The CDR3 spells CASSEIGTRRGLKKNTEAFF. The CDR3 DNA sequence: TGTGCCAGCAGTGAGATAGGTACGAGGAGGGGCCTGAAGAAGAACACTGAAGCTTTCTTT.

The chain links TRBV7-8 to TRBJ1-4; the D is unclear. Germline CDR1 SGHVS, CDR2 FQNEAQ. The CDR3 has 15 amino acids. The V end lost 2 bases, the J end lost 8 bases, and 15 bases lay between the germline ends. For the CDR3, the DNA is TGTGCCAGCAGCTTAAGAACAGATAATTCCGAAAAACTGTTTTTT. Protein product: CASSLRTDNSEKLFF.

This sequence joins TRBV7-3 and TRBJ2-3; 9 nucleotides agree with TRBD2. CDR1 and CDR2 from the germline V gene are SGHTA and FQGTGA. V gave up 2 bases and J gave up 2 bases; unmatched junction bases: 5. This CDR3 spans 16 amino acids. The CDR3 DNA sequence: TGTGCCAGCAGCTTATTCGCGGGGGGGACCACAGATACGCAGTATTTT. This gives the protein CASSLFAGGTTDTQYF. Using reference TRBV7-3 and TRBJ2-3 for the parts outside the CDR3, the full variable domain is GAGVSQTPSNKVTEKGKYVELRCDPISGHTALYWYRQSLGQGPEFLIYFQGTGAADDSGLPNDRFFAVRPEGSVSTLKIQRTERGDSAVYLCASSLFAGGTTDTQYFGPGTRLTVL.

The chain's CDR3 is CATMQGLVYTF. The CDR3 bases are TGTGCCACCATGCAGGGGCTCGTCTACACCTTC. The chain uses TRBV24-1 and TRBJ1-2; D may be TRBD1 (6 bases). The CDR3 sequence is 11 residues long. The germline gives CDR1 KGHDR, CDR2 SFDVKD. Trimming cost V 8 bases and J 10 bases, with 13 bases left between them.